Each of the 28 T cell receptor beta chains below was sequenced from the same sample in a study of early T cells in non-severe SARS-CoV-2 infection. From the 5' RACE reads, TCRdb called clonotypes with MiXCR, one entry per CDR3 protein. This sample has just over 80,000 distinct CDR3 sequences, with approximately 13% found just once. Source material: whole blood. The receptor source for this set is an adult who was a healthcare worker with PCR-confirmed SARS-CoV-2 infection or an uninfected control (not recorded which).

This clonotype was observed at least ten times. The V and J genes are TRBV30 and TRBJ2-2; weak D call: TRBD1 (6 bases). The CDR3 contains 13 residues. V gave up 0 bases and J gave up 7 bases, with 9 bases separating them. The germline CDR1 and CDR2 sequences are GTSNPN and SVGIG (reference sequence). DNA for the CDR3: TGTGCCTGGAGTGTCAGGGGAGACGGGGAGCTGTTTTTT. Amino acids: CAWSVRGDGELFF.

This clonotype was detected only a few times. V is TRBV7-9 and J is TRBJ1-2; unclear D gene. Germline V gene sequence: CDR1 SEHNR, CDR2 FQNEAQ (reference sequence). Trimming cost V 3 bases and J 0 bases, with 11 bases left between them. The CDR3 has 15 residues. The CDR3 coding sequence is TGTGCCAGCAGCTTTGGCCGGTTTGCTAACTATGGCTACACCTTC. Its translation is CASSFGRFANYGYTF.

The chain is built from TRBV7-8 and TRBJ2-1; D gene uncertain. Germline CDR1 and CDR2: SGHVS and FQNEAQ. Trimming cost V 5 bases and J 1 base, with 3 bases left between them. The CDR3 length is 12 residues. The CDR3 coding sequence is TGTGCCAGCAGCCGGTCCTACAATGAGCAGTTCTTC. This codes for CASSRSYNEQFF.

In DNA form, the CDR3 reads TGTGCCAGCCTCACGTTTTCTTCGCTAGAGACCCAGTACTTC. Protein: CASLTFSSLETQYF. The rearrangement joins TRBV6-2 or TRBV6-3 to TRBJ2-5, with unresolved D. CDR1 and CDR2 (germline): MNHEY, SVGEGT. The CDR3 has 14 residues. Trimming shortened V by 8 bases and J by 4 bases, and 17 bases separated the two germline ends.

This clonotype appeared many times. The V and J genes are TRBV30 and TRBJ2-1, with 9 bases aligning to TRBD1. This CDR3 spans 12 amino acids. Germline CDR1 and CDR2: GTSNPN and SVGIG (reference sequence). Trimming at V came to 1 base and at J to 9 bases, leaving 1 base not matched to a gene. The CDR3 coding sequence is TGTGCCTGGAGTGGACAGGGGGTTGAGCAGTTCTTC. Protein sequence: CAWSGQGVEQFF.

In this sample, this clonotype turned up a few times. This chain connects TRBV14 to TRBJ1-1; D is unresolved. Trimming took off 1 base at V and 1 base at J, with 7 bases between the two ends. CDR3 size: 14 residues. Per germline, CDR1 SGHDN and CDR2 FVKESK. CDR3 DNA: TGTGCCAGCAGCCAAGTGAGCCGGAACACTGAAGCTTTCTTT. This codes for CASSQVSRNTEAFF.

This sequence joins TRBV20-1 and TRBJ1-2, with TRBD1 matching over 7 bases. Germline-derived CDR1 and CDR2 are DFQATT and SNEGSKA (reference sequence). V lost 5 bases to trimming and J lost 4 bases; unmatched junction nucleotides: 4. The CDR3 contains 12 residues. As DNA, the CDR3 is TGCAGTGCTTACGACAGGGTCTATGGCTACACCTTC. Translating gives CSAYDRVYGYTF.

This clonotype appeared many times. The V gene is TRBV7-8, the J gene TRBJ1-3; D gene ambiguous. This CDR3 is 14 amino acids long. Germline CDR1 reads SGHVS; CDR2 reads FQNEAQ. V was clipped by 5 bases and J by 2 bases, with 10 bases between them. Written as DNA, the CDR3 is TGTGCCAGCAGCCCCAGAGGACCTGGAAACACCATATATTTT. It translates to CASSPRGPGNTIYF.

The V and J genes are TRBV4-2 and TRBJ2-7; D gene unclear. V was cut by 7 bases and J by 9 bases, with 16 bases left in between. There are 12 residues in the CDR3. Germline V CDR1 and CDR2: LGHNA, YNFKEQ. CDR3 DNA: TGTGCCAGCATGGGCCGCTCCGTCGGGCAGTACTTC. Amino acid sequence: CASMGRSVGQYF.

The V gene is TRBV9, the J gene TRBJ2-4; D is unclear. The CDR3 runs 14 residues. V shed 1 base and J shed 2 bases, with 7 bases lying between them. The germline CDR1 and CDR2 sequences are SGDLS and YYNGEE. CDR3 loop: CASSVYSSKNIQYF. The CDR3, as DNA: TGTGCCAGCAGCGTATATTCCTCCAAAAACATTCAGTACTTC.

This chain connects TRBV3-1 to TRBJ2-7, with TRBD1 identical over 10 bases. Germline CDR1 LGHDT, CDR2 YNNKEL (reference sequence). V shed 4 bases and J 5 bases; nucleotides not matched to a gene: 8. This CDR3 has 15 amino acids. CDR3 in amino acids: CASSPLTGGRNEQYF. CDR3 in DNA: TGTGCCAGCAGCCCCCTGACAGGGGGCCGAAACGAGCAGTACTTC.

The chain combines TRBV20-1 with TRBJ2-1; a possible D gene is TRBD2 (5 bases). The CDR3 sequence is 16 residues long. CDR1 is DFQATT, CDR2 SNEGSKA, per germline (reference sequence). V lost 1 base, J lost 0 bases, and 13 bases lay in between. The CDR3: CSARALPGSSYNEQFF. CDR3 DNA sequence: TGCAGTGCTAGAGCCCTGCCGGGGAGCTCCTACAATGAGCAGTTCTTC.

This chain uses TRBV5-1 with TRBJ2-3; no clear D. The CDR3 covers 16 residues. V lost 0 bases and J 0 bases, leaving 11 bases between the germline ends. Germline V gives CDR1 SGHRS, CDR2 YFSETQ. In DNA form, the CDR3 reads TGCGCCAGCAGCTTGGCCGACCACACTAGCACAGATACGCAGTATTTT. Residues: CASSLADHTSTDTQYF.

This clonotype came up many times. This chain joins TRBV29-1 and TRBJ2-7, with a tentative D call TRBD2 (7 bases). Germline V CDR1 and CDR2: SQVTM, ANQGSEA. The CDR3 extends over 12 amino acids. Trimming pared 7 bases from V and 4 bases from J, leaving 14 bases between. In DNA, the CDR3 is TGCAGCGGTGGGGGGGCTTCTTACGAGCAGTACTTC. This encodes CSGGGASYEQYF.

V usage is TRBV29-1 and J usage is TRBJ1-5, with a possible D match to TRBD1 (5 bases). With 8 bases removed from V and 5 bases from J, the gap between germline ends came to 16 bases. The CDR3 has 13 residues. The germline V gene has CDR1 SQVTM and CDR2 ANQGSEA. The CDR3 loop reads CSIGGGVDQPQHF. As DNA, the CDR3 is TGCAGCATCGGCGGAGGGGTCGATCAGCCCCAGCATTTT.

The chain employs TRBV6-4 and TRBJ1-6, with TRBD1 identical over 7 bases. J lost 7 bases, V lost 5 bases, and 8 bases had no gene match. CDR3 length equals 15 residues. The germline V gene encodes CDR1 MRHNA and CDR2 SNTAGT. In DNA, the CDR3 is TGTGCCAGCAGTCTGGATGACAGGGAAAATTCACCCCTCCACTTT. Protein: CASSLDDRENSPLHF.

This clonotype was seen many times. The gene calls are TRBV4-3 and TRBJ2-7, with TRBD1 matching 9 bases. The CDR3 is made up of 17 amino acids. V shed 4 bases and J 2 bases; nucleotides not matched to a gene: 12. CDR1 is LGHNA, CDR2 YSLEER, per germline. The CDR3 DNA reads TGCGCCAGCAGCCGACAAGAAGTGGGACAGGGAGCCTACGAGCAGTACTTC. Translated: CASSRQEVGQGAYEQYF.

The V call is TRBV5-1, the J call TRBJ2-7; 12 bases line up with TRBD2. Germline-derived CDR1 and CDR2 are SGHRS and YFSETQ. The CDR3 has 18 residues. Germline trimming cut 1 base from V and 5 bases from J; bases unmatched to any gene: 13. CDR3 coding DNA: TGCGCCAGCAGCTTGATCCCTTCTAGCGGGGGGGCGGTAAACGAGCAGTACTTC. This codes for CASSLIPSSGGAVNEQYF.

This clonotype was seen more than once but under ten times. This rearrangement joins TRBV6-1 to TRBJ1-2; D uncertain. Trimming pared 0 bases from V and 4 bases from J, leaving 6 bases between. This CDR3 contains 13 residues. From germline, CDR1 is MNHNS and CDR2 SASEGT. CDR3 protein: CASSEAGGYGYTF. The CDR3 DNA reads TGTGCCAGCAGTGAAGCAGGAGGCTATGGCTACACCTTC.

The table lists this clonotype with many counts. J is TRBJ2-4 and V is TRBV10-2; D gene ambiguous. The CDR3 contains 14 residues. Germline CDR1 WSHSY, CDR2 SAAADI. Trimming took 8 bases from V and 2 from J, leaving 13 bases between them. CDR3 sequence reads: CASSPRATKNIQYF. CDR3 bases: TGCGCCAGCTCCCCAAGGGCCACCAAAAACATTCAGTACTTC.

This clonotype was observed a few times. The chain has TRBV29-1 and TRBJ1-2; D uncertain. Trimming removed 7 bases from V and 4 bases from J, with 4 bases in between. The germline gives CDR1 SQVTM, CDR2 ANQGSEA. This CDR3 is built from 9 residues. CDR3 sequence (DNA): TGCAGCGCCTCCTATGGCTACACCTTC. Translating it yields CSASYGYTF.

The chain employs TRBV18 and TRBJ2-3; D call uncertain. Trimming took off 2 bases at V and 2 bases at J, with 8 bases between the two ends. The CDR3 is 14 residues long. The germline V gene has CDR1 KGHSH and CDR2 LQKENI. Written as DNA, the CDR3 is TGTGCCAGCTCACCATTGCCAGACACAGATACGCAGTATTTT. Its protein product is CASSPLPDTDTQYF. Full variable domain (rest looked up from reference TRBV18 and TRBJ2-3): NAGVMQNPRHLVRRRGQEARLRCSPMKGHSHVYWYRQLPEEGLKFMVYLQKENIIDESGMPKERFSAEFPKEGPSILRIQQVVRGDSAAYFCASSPLPDTDTQYFGPGTRLTVL.

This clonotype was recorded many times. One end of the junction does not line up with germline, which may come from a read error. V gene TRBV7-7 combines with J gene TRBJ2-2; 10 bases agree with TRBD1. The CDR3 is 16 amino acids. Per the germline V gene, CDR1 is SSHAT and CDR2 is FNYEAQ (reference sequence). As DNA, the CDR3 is TGTGCTAGCAGCTTCGGGACAGGGGTTAACACCGGGGAGCTGTTTTTT. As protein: CASSFGTGVNTGELFF.

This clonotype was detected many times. CDR3: CASTSASYNEQFF. The DNA of the CDR3 is TGTGCCTCAACTTCGGCCTCCTACAATGAGCAGTTCTTC. The chain combines TRBV30 with TRBJ2-1; no firm D call. Germline V CDR1 and CDR2: GTSNPN, SVGIG (reference sequence). This CDR3 comprises 13 residues. Trimming took 7 bases from V and 0 from J, leaving 10 bases between them.

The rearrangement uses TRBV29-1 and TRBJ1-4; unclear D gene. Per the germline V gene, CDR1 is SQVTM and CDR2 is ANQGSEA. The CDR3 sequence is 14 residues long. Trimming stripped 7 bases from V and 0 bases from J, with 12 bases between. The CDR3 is CSARRIATNEKLFF. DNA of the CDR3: TGCAGCGCCCGACGGATTGCAACTAATGAAAAACTGTTTTTT.

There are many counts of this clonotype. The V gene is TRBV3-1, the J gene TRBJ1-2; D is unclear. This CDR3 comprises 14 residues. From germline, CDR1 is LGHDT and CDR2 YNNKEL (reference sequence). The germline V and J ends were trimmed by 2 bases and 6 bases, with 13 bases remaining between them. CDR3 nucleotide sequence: TGTGCCAGCAGCCAAAGGATGATGGGTCATGGCTACACCTTC. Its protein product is CASSQRMMGHGYTF. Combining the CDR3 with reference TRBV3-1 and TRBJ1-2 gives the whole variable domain DTAVSQTPKYLVTQMGNDKSIKCEQNLGHDTMYWYKQDSKKFLKIMFSYNNKELIINETVPNRFSPKSPDKAHLNLHINSLELGDSAVYFCASSQRMMGHGYTFGSGTRLTVV.

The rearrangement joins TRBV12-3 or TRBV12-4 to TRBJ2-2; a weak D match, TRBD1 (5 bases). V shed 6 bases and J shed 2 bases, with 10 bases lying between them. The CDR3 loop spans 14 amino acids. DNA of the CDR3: TGTGCCAGCAGCCGACAGACCAACACCGGGGAGCTGTTTTTT. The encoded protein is CASSRQTNTGELFF.

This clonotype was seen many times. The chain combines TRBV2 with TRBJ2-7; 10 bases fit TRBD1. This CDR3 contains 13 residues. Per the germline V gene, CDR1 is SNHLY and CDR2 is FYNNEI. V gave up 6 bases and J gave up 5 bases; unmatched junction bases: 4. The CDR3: CASSWDRGDEQYF. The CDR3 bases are TGTGCCAGCAGCTGGGACAGGGGTGACGAGCAGTACTTC.